The clone carrying this TCR beta chain has just a few counts. What it recognizes is unknown. The source of the sample is a study of blood T cells in healthy people across ages. Study-level points and caveats: Naive T cell percentage by flow cytometry tracked strongly with beta diversity. Calculation of diversity from one million T cells yielded estimates considered to be underestimates.

A second PCR, run for about 7 to 11 cycles, used a sample-barcoded 5' primer plus a J-beta primer mix. TCRdb fed the 5' RACE reads into MiXCR, producing one record per CDR3 protein. Of 1.5 million to 2 million distinct CDR3 sequences in the sample, roughly 52% were seen once. The V and J ends lost 4 bases and 6 bases, in that order; junction bases with no gene match: 7. CDR1 is SGHAT, CDR2 FQNNGV, per germline. This CDR3 is built from 15 residues. Staff drew roughly 10 milliliters of peripheral blood from each donor. This clonotype was obtained from a woman in her 40s in good health. The chain uses TRBV11-2 and TRBJ1-4; 8 bases are shared with TRBD1. Sequenced: blood. CDR3 nucleotide sequence: TGTGCCAGCAGCTCGTTGACAGGGGAGTATGAAAAACTGTTTTTT. Protein: CASSSLTGEYEKLFF.